This record covers a single T cell receptor beta chain. Its antigen is undetermined. The data stem from a study of cytomegalovirus exposure and HLA in healthy donors. Across the study: An earlier analysis identified approximately 120 million unique TCR beta sequences in 150 million to 200 million T cells. A data release that came early held approximately 85 million unique TCRs from HLA-typed donors. Study conclusions and caveats: In a later analysis, at a false discovery rate of 0.05, roughly 17,000 TCR beta sequences matched HLA alleles.

The PCR contained 60 Vbeta and 13 Jbeta primers. TCRdb keeps only in-frame clones here, not all; method: immunoSEQ multiplex PCR. The sample yields 150,000 to 200,000 clones, 76% seen once. The trim removed 2 bases at V and 3 bases at J, leaving 6 bases unmatched. Germline-derived CDR1 and CDR2 are MNHEY and SMNVEV (reference sequence). CDR3 length: 15 amino acids. The clonotype was recovered from a man aged 18 to 29 in good health and CMV-seronegative. Specimen: PBMCs. This chain links TRBV27 with TRBJ1-2; 7 bases are a match to TRBD1. In DNA, the CDR3 is TGTGCCAGCAGTTTAGGAAGGGGGCGAGACTATGGCTACACCTTC. It translates to CASSLGRGRDYGYTF.